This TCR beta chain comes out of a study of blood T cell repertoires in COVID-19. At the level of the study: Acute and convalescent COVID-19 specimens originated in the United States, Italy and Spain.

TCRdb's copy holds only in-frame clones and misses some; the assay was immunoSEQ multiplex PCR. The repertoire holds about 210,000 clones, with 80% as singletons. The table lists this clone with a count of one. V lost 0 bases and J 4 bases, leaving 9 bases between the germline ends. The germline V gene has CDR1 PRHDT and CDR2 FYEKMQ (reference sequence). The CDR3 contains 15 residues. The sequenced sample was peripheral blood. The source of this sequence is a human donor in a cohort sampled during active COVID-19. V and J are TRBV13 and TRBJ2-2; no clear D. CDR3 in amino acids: CASSLGGASTGELFF. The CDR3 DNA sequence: TGTGCCAGCAGCTTAGGAGGAGCGAGCACCGGGGAGCTGTTTTTT.